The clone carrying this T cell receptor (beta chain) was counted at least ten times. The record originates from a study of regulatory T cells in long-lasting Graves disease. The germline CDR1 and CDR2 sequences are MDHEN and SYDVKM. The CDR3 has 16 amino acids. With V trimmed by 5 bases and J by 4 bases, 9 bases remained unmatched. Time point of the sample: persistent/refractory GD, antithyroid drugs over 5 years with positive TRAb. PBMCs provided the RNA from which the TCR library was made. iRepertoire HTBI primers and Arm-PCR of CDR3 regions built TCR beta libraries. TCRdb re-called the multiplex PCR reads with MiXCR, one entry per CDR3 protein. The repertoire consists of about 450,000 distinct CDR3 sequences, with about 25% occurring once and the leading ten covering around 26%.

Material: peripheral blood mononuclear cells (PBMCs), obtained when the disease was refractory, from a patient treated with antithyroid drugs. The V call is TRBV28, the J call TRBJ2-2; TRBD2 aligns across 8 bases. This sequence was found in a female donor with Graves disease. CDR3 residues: CASSPPLAGSTGELFF. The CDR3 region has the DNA TGTGCCAGCAGTCCCCCATTAGCGGGAAGCACCGGGGAGCTGTTTTTT.